This TCR beta chain was documented in a study of shared clonotypes between healthy human individuals. Study in general: CD4 naive and memory got three plates each, CD8 naive two, CD8 memory one. Study-wide results and limits: Represented diversity (both genetic and exposure-history) was limited by the small number of donors.

Turning to this clone: Its antigen is unidentified.

Produced via immunoSEQ multiplex PCR; TCRdb's table is partial and in-frame only. The sample has about 110,000 clones, 68% seen once. V was pared by 3 bases and J by 1 base, with 10 bases between. The CDR3 runs 14 residues. The germline gives CDR1 SGHNT, CDR2 YYREEE (reference sequence). CCR7-negative CD45RA+ TemRA cells were pooled with CD45RO+ cells for CD8 memory. The rearrangement links TRBV5-4 to TRBJ2-5; no clear D gene. The sequenced sample was memory CD8+ T cells sorted from blood. As for subset: CD45RO+ cells pooled with CCR7-negative TemRA cells. The sequence derives from a woman aged 30 to 39 in good health. As DNA, the CDR3 is TGTGCCAGCAGCTCCCGGACGGGCCAAGAGACCCAGTACTTC. Protein product: CASSSRTGQETQYF.